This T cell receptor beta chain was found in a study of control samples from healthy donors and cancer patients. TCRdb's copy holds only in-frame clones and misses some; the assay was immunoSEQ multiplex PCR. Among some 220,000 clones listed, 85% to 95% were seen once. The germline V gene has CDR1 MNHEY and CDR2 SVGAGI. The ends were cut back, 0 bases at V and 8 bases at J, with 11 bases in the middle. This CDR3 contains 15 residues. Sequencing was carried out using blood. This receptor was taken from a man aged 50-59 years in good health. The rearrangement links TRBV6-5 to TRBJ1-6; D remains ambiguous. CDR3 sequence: CASSYSARQDSPLHF. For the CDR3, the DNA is TGTGCCAGCAGTTACTCGGCCCGGCAGGATTCACCCCTCCACTTT.